This T cell receptor (beta chain) was identified during a study of OX40 agonist ivuxolimab in advanced cancers. Study at large: In this cohort, patients received ivuxolimab, an agonistic anti-OX40 (CD134) antibody. Study results and caveats: Among the lowest peripheral clonal expansion occurred in 0.1-3.0 mg/kg partial responders. Low levels of normalized T-cell clonal expansion also appeared in some nonresponders. On average, a greater number of expanded clones characterised CD8+ T cells relative to CD4+.

Comment on this clone: Its specificity is not known.

Germline values: CDR1 SGHVS, CDR2 FNYEAQ. The V segment lost 3 bases and the J segment 6 bases; nucleotides outside the gene matches: 7. This CDR3 is 15 amino acids long. Repertoires were generated with immunoSEQ multiplex PCR, while TCRdb's copy carries only in-frame clones and drops some. The table includes about 53,000 clones, roughly 77% detected once. This TCR was sampled from an adult with an advanced solid tumor such as melanoma, head and neck, liver or kidney cancer. The rearrangement links TRBV7-6 to TRBJ2-3; 9 bases fit TRBD1. Sample: CD4+ or CD8+ T cells sorted from blood, taken in a trial of the OX40 agonist ivuxolimab. CDR3 DNA sequence: TGTGCCAGCAGCTTCCAGACAGGGGGTCAGGATACGCAGTATTTT. Its protein product is CASSFQTGGQDTQYF.